Presented here are 28 T cell receptor beta chains from one specimen sequenced in a study of shared clonotypes between healthy human individuals (dated by TCRdb to 2018 to 2021). The library relied on the immunoSEQ multiplex PCR assay. Held by TCRdb, this immuneACCESS table contains in-frame sequences only and omits some clones. Under half of the omission traces to an unresolved V gene where checked; the cause of the rest is unknown. The table for this sample lists some 500,000 clones; around 95% of them were counted only once. Together, the top ten hold about 0.059% of the sample. The material sequenced was naive CD4+ T cells sorted from blood. Taken with the paper, the label for cell subset or site translates to: CD45RA+ positively selected. These receptor sequences come from a woman aged 25-40 years in good health.

The chain joins TRBV11-2 to TRBJ2-5; TRBD2 aligns across 9 bases. Trimming at V came to 4 bases and at J to 5 bases, leaving 11 bases not matched to a gene. This CDR3 has 16 amino acids. Per the germline V gene, CDR1 is SGHAT and CDR2 is FQNNGV. This CDR3 is CASSSLAGNRYETQYF. The CDR3 DNA reads as TGTGCCAGCAGCTCCCTAGCGGGAAACCGCTACGAGACCCAGTACTTC.

This chain uses TRBV19 with TRBJ2-1; 11 positions match TRBD2. J gave up 4 bases and V 11 bases, and 4 bases lay outside the gene matches. The germline V gene has CDR1 LNHDA and CDR2 SQIVND (reference sequence). The CDR3 length is 13 residues. The CDR3 protein is CASGLAEYNEQFF. The CDR3 DNA reads as TGTGCCTCGGGACTAGCGGAATACAATGAGCAGTTCTTC. Using reference TRBV19 and TRBJ2-1 for the parts outside the CDR3, the full variable domain is DGGITQSPKYLFRKEGQNVTLSCEQNLNHDAMYWYRQDPGQGLRLIYYSQIVNDFQKGDIAEGYSVSREKKESFPLTVTSAQKNPTAFYLCASGLAEYNEQFFGPGTRLTVL.

CDR3 amino acids: CASSLAEQGWGYGYTF. In DNA form, the CDR3 reads TGCGCCAGCAGCTTGGCGGAACAGGGCTGGGGGTATGGCTACACCTTC. V and J are TRBV5-1 and TRBJ1-2; TRBD1 might be the D (6 bases). The CDR3 is made up of 16 amino acids. Germline assignment: CDR1 SGHRS and CDR2 YFSETQ. V lost 0 bases, J lost 5 bases, and 17 bases lay in between.

This rearrangement joins TRBV11-2 to TRBJ2-2; 10 positions match TRBD2. CDR1 is SGHAT and CDR2 is FQNNGV in the germline V gene. The CDR3 consists of 16 residues. V shed 6 bases, J shed 5 bases, and the junction held 9 bases outside the gene matches. CDR3 DNA: TGTGCCAGCAGACCCGGGGTAGCGGGAGGAACCGGGGAGCTGTTTTTT. Amino acids: CASRPGVAGGTGELFF.

The CDR3 nucleotides read TGCGCCAGCAGCAAACGACTAGCGGGAGACCGCACCGGGGAGCTGTTTTTT. Protein: CASSKRLAGDRTGELFF. This chain joins TRBV5-1 and TRBJ2-2, with 12 bases fitting TRBD2. Per germline, CDR1 SGHRS and CDR2 YFSETQ. With 4 bases clipped from V and 4 bases from J, the junction kept 8 bases outside the gene matches. There are 17 residues in the CDR3.

The chain has TRBV6-6 and TRBJ1-5; 8 bases map to TRBD1. CDR1 and CDR2 from the germline V gene are MNHNY and SVGAGI (reference sequence). Unmatched junction bases numbered 2, after V lost 4 bases and J lost 0 bases. The CDR3 consists of 15 residues. The CDR3 DNA reads as TGTGCCAGCAGTTTACAGGGGGATAGCAATCAGCCCCAGCATTTT. It yields the protein CASSLQGDSNQPQHF.

This sequence joins TRBV6-1 and TRBJ2-7, with D perhaps matching TRBD1 or TRBD2 (5 bases each). CDR3 length: 14 residues. Per germline, CDR1 MNHNS and CDR2 SASEGT. Trimming pared 6 bases from V and 2 bases from J, leaving 14 bases between. The DNA of the CDR3 is TGTGCCAGCAGCCGTCTAGAGGGGACCTACGAGCAGTACTTC. This sequence encodes CASSRLEGTYEQYF.

The V gene is TRBV18, the J gene TRBJ1-4, with no clear D. Germline CDR1 and CDR2: KGHSH and LQKENI. CDR3 length: 15 residues. V was clipped by 1 base and J by 3 bases, with 9 bases between them. This CDR3 reads CASSPLGHSNEKLFF. The CDR3 nucleotides are TGTGCCAGCTCACCACTAGGTCACTCTAATGAAAAACTGTTTTTT.

As DNA, the CDR3 is TGTGCCAGCACAGACAGGGTCAATCAGCCCCAGCATTTT. It is translated as CASTDRVNQPQHF. The gene calls are TRBV28 and TRBJ1-5; 7 bases map to TRBD1. CDR3 length: 13 residues. Unmatched junction bases numbered 3, after V lost 7 bases and J lost 3 bases. Germline V gives CDR1 MDHEN, CDR2 SYDVKM.

V usage is TRBV6-1 and J usage is TRBJ1-4; D unclear. CDR3 length equals 15 residues. Trimming shortened V by 4 bases and J by 3 bases, and 12 bases separated the two germline ends. The germline gives CDR1 MNHNS, CDR2 SASEGT. The CDR3 DNA reads as TGTGCCAGCAGTGGGCGGGGAAGGGCTAATGAAAAACTGTTTTTT. This gives the protein CASSGRGRANEKLFF.

This chain uses TRBV27 with TRBJ2-1; TRBD2 matches 12 bases. CDR1 and CDR2 (germline): MNHEY, SMNVEV (reference sequence). V gave up 2 bases and J gave up 9 bases; unmatched junction bases: 11. The CDR3 has 17 amino acids. As DNA, the CDR3 is TGTGCCAGCAGTTTAATGGGTGGACTAGCGGGATATGGTGAGCAGTTCTTC. Protein product: CASSLMGGLAGYGEQFF.

This clone showed up just a few times. The gene calls are TRBV28 and TRBJ1-1; D is unclear. The CDR3 has 11 amino acids. Per the germline V gene, CDR1 is MDHEN and CDR2 is SYDVKM. Trimming stripped 7 bases from V and 1 base from J, with 4 bases between. In DNA, the CDR3 is TGTGCCAGCATTCGGAACACTGAAGCTTTCTTT. This encodes CASIRNTEAFF.

The chain carries TRBV6-5 and TRBJ2-7, with 9 bases matching TRBD2. This CDR3 has 14 amino acids. Per the germline V gene, CDR1 is MNHEY and CDR2 is SVGAGI. The V and J ends lost 3 bases and 7 bases, in that order; junction bases with no gene match: 7. CDR3 residues: CASSYNLAGNEQYF. CDR3 nucleotides: TGTGCCAGCAGTTATAATCTAGCGGGAAATGAGCAGTACTTC.

This clone is a singleton in its sample. This CDR3 is also generated by other DNA sequences in the sample. The rearrangement uses TRBV7-2 and TRBJ2-7, with D tentatively TRBD2 (6 bases). V lost 1 base and J lost 1, with 11 bases in between. Germline V gene lookup returns CDR1 SGHTA and CDR2 FQGNSA. This CDR3 contains 15 residues. The CDR3 DNA reads TGTGCCAGCAGCTTAGGCAGCGGGCCATCCTACGAGCAGTACTTC. This sequence encodes CASSLGSGPSYEQYF. The entire variable domain, with the rest obtained from reference TRBV7-2 and TRBJ2-7, is as follows: GAGVSQSPSNKVTEKGKDVELRCDPISGHTALYWYRQSLGQGLEFLIYFQGNSAPDKSGLPSDRFSAERTGGSVSTLTIQRTQQEDSAVYLCASSLGSGPSYEQYFGPGTRLTVT.

This chain joins TRBV18 and TRBJ1-4; D unresolved. V lost 1 base to trimming and J lost 5 bases, with 11 bases between them. This CDR3 is 15 amino acids long. Germline-derived CDR1 and CDR2 are KGHSH and LQKENI. The CDR3 bases are TGTGCCAGCTCACCACAAGGACTGCCGAATGAAAAACTGTTTTTT. It encodes CASSPQGLPNEKLFF. Complete variable domain (other parts from reference TRBV18 and TRBJ1-4): NAGVMQNPRHLVRRRGQEARLRCSPMKGHSHVYWYRQLPEEGLKFMVYLQKENIIDESGMPKERFSAEFPKEGPSILRIQQVVRGDSAAYFCASSPQGLPNEKLFFGSGTQLSVL.

In DNA, the CDR3 is TGTGCCAGCAGCTTAGGAGCTTCTGGAAACACCATATATTTT. This sequence encodes CASSLGASGNTIYF. The chain has TRBV11-2 and TRBJ1-3, with D unresolved. The germline CDR1 and CDR2 sequences are SGHAT and FQNNGV. The CDR3 spans 14 residues. V shed 1 base and J shed 1 base, with 5 bases lying between them. Full variable domain (missing parts from reference TRBV11-2 and TRBJ1-3): EAGVAQSPRYKIIEKRQSVAFWCNPISGHATLYWYQQILGQGPKLLIQFQNNGVVDDSQLPKDRFSAERLKGVDSTLKIQPAKLEDSAVYLCASSLGASGNTIYFGEGSWLTVV.

The gene calls are TRBV6-1 and TRBJ2-7; TRBD1 agrees at 9 bases. The CDR3 has 15 amino acids. The V and J ends lost 3 bases and 5 bases, in that order; junction bases with no gene match: 8. Per the germline V gene, CDR1 is MNHNS and CDR2 is SASEGT. The CDR3, as DNA: TGTGCCAGCAGTGATTTCGGACAGGGGTACGACGAGCAGTACTTC. Translation: CASSDFGQGYDEQYF.

The chain links TRBV21-1 to TRBJ2-7. TRBV21-1 represents a pseudogene. There are 14 residues in the CDR3. In DNA, the CDR3 is TGTGCCAGCAGAAGGGGGGTTAGCGGCTACGAGCAGTACTTC. Its protein is CASRRGVSGYEQYF.

The J gene is TRBJ2-5, the V gene TRBV7-9, with 11 bases lining up with TRBD1. J lost 3 bases, V lost 4 bases, and 16 bases had no gene match. CDR1 is SEHNR, CDR2 FQNEAQ, per germline (reference sequence). The CDR3 has 19 residues. The CDR3 spells CASSSRTGGLANPKETQYF. The DNA of the CDR3 is TGTGCCAGCAGCTCCAGGACAGGGGGCCTGGCGAACCCAAAAGAGACCCAGTACTTC.

V usage is TRBV18 and J usage is TRBJ1-1; TRBD1 matches 7 bases. The germline gives CDR1 KGHSH, CDR2 LQKENI. The CDR3 sequence is 14 residues long. Unmatched junction bases numbered 6, after V lost 6 bases and J lost 2 bases. In DNA form, the CDR3 reads TGTGCCAGCTCGCTTCAGGGGGTCAACACTGAAGCTTTCTTT. As protein: CASSLQGVNTEAFF.

The rearrangement joins TRBV6-7 to TRBJ2-7; D may be TRBD1 (7 bases). TRBV6-7 is identified as an open reading frame with a role that is uncertain. The CDR3 is 13 amino acids. V was trimmed by 11 bases and J by 4 bases, leaving 18 bases between them. The DNA for the CDR3 is TGTGCCGCGGCCTCGGCAGGGGGGTACGAGCAGTACTTC. It is translated as CAAASAGGYEQYF.

The rearrangement links TRBV11-2 to TRBJ2-5; the D is unclear. CDR3 size: 15 residues. Trimming removed 1 base at V and 1 base at J, with 10 bases between. Germline-derived CDR1 and CDR2 are SGHAT and FQNNGV. The CDR3 coding sequence is TGTGCCAGCAGCTTAGGTGGCAGCCTCCAAGAGACCCAGTACTTC. The encoded protein is CASSLGGSLQETQYF. Filled out from reference TRBV11-2 and TRBJ2-5, the complete variable domain reads EAGVAQSPRYKIIEKRQSVAFWCNPISGHATLYWYQQILGQGPKLLIQFQNNGVVDDSQLPKDRFSAERLKGVDSTLKIQPAKLEDSAVYLCASSLGGSLQETQYFGPGTRLLVL.

V usage is TRBV12-5 and J usage is TRBJ2-7, with 9 positions matching TRBD2. V dropped 3 bases and J dropped 5; count of bases not matched to a gene: 5. The CDR3 totals 14 residues. CDR1 is LGHNT, CDR2 FRNRAP, per germline. CDR3 nucleotide sequence: TGTGCTAGTGGTTTAGCGGGAGGAAAGGACGAGCAGTACTTC. This translates into CASGLAGGKDEQYF.

This chain links TRBV27 with TRBJ1-2; possibly TRBD1 for D (5 bases). Germline CDR1 reads MNHEY; CDR2 reads SMNVEV (reference sequence). V lost 4 bases and J 7 bases, leaving 16 bases between the germline ends. The CDR3 consists of 14 residues. The CDR3 coding sequence is TGTGCCAGCAGTTCCGGACATCCTTTCGGTGGCTACACCTTC. It is translated as CASSSGHPFGGYTF.

This clone was detected only once. The chain has TRBV6-1 and TRBJ2-3, with D tentatively TRBD2 (6 bases). Trimming pared 7 bases from V and 0 bases from J, leaving 11 bases between. This CDR3 is 14 amino acids long. CDR1 and CDR2 from the germline V gene are MNHNS and SASEGT. In DNA form, the CDR3 reads TGTGCCAGCACGAGCGGGTTTAGCACAGATACGCAGTATTTT. Translated, it gives CASTSGFSTDTQYF.

The chain combines TRBV27 with TRBJ2-5; D possibly corresponds to TRBD1 (6 bases). V shed 4 bases and J shed 0 bases, with 12 bases lying between them. Germline V gene sequence: CDR1 MNHEY, CDR2 SMNVEV (reference sequence). This CDR3 region has 15 residues. CDR3 bases: TGTGCCAGCAGTTCCATCACAGGGTACCAAGAGACCCAGTACTTC. It specifies CASSSITGYQETQYF.

This chain uses TRBV27 with TRBJ1-1; 8 nucleotides align to TRBD1. Losses at the gene ends were 4 bases for V and 1 base for J; bases not matched to a gene: 11. The CDR3 has 17 amino acids. Germline V gene sequence: CDR1 MNHEY, CDR2 SMNVEV (reference sequence). CDR3 sequence reads: CASSSRGRPWRNTEAFF. In DNA, the CDR3 is TGTGCCAGCAGTTCCAGGGGGCGCCCCTGGCGGAACACTGAAGCTTTCTTT.

The chain couples TRBV14 to TRBJ2-2; no reliable D call. CDR1 and CDR2 (germline): SGHDN, FVKESK. The V gene lost 1 base and the J gene lost 8 bases, with 5 bases spanning the gap. There are 12 residues in the CDR3. In DNA, the CDR3 is TGTGCCAGCAGCCAAGTCCCAGGGGAGCTGTTTTTT. Amino acid sequence: CASSQVPGELFF. Full variable domain (remainder filled in from reference TRBV14 and TRBJ2-2): EAGVTQFPSHSVIEKGQTVTLRCDPISGHDNLYWYRRVMGKEIKFLLHFVKESKQDESGMPNNRFLAERTGGTYSTLKVQPAELEDSGVYFCASSQVPGELFFGEGSRLTVL.